This T cell receptor (beta chain) was retrieved from a study of blood T cell repertoires in COVID-19. Study information: COVID-19 samples, acute and convalescent, were from the United States, Italy and Spain. PBMCs, B-cell-depleted T cells, or T cells were the source of the cDNA or gDNA that made up the material.

The germline V gene encodes CDR1 SNHLY and CDR2 FYNNEI. The CDR3 length is 16 residues. Trimming took 5 bases from V and 2 from J; bases not matched to a gene: 7. Authors' processing steps: By means of reference gene primer amplification, nucleated cell counts were estimated. Some clones are missing from TCRdb's copy, which holds only in-frame ones; the method was immunoSEQ multiplex PCR. V and J calls and clone size follow that table, whereas D and trimming were derived from the DNA. The sample carries fewer than 600,000 clones, roughly nine tenths recorded once. One Seattle source followed patients from active infection through their disease course.

Sequencing was done on a sample of peripheral blood. The clonotype was recovered from a man aged 18 to 35 with COVID-19, enrolled during active disease. V and J are TRBV2 and TRBJ2-3; 10 nucleotides line up with TRBD2. This CDR3 reads CASSFPTSGFTDTQYF. Written as DNA, the CDR3 is TGTGCCAGCAGTTTCCCGACTAGCGGGTTCACAGATACGCAGTATTTT.